Each of the 31 T cell receptor beta chains below was sequenced from the same sample in a study of T and B cells in COVID-19 patients. Each TRB amplification used roughly 230-550 ng of genomic DNA from blood. TRB rearrangements were amplified by multiplex PCR with BIOMED2 TRB-A/B primers. Each CDR3 protein gets one entry after TCRdb re-called the multiplex PCR reads with MiXCR. The sample has roughly 7,400 distinct CDR3 sequences; 20% to 30% are singletons. Material for sequencing was blood. These TCRs come from a human donor with active COVID-19.

This chain connects TRBV27 to TRBJ2-3; 12 bases map to TRBD2. The CDR3 loop spans 16 amino acids. Germline CDR1 is MNHEY and CDR2 is SMNVEV (reference sequence). V was clipped by 4 bases and J by 5 bases; unmatched bases: 7. Here the CDR3 reads CASSSLAGGPGDTQYF. The CDR3 DNA sequence: TGTGCCAGCAGTTCCCTAGCGGGAGGGCCGGGAGATACGCAGTATTTT.

This clonotype was observed a handful of times. This chain uses TRBV6-2 or TRBV6-3 with TRBJ1-5; a possible D gene is TRBD1 (5 bases). The V end lost 2 bases, the J end lost 4 bases, and 12 bases lay between the germline ends. This CDR3 comprises 15 residues. Per the germline V gene, CDR1 is MNHEY and CDR2 is SVGEGT. This CDR3 is CASSYLGLQNQPQHF. CDR3 bases: TGTGCCAGCAGTTACCTGGGACTGCAGAATCAGCCCCAGCATTTT.

This clonotype qualifies as medium-sized. V usage is TRBV27 and J usage is TRBJ2-2; 8 bases line up with TRBD1. Germline trimming cut 2 bases from V and 0 bases from J; bases unmatched to any gene: 2. The CDR3 has 16 amino acids. CDR1 is MNHEY, CDR2 SMNVEV, per germline (reference sequence). Here the CDR3 DNA reads TGTGCCAGCAGTTTACGGGACAGGCCGAACACCGGGGAGCTGTTTTTT. Amino acid sequence: CASSLRDRPNTGELFF.

This chain uses TRBV6-5 with TRBJ2-7, with 10 bases lining up with TRBD2. Trimming removed 2 bases from V and 5 bases from J; junction bases left unmatched: 3. CDR3 length: 14 amino acids. The germline V gene has CDR1 MNHEY and CDR2 SVGAGI. CDR3: CASSYPSGSNEQYF. In nucleotides, the CDR3 is TGTGCCAGCAGTTACCCTAGCGGGAGTAACGAGCAGTACTTC.

The chain is built from TRBV4-3 and TRBJ1-1; D is perhaps TRBD1 (6 bases). Germline loops: CDR1 LGHNA, CDR2 YSLEER. The CDR3 sequence is 16 residues long. V gave up 1 base and J gave up 1 base, with 13 bases separating them. CDR3 coding DNA: TGCGCCAGCAGCCAAGCCCCACAGGGCTCGAACACTGAAGCTTTCTTT. Translation gives CASSQAPQGSNTEAFF.

The V call is TRBV19, the J call TRBJ2-1; 9 nucleotides line up with TRBD2. In germline, CDR1 is LNHDA, CDR2 SQIVND (reference sequence). The CDR3 has 14 residues. The J segment lost 7 bases and the V segment lost 1 base, leaving 2 bases of the junction unmatched. CDR3 protein: CASSIGREGNEQFF. The CDR3 coding sequence is TGTGCCAGTAGTATAGGGCGGGAGGGGAATGAGCAGTTCTTC.

This clonotype rates as large (0.1 to 1%). The V gene is TRBV29-1, the J gene TRBJ1-6; 7 nucleotides line up with TRBD1. CDR1 and CDR2 from the germline V gene are SQVTM and ANQGSEA. Unmatched junction bases numbered 4, after V lost 3 bases and J lost 2 bases. The CDR3 has 15 residues. CDR3 coding DNA: TGCAGCGTTGAGAGGGGACAGACCTATAATTCACCCCTCCACTTT. This codes for CSVERGQTYNSPLHF.

The rearrangement uses TRBV11-3 and TRBJ2-6; tentatively, D is TRBD1 (6 bases). Germline CDR1 is SGHNT and CDR2 is YENEEA. CDR3 length: 15 amino acids. The V end was cut by 3 bases, the J end by 1 base, with 7 bases between. CDR3 region: CASSLGQSGANVLTF. The DNA of the CDR3 is TGTGCCAGCAGCTTGGGACAATCTGGGGCCAACGTCCTGACTTTC.

This clonotype turned up a few times. The chain recombines TRBV20-1 with TRBJ2-5; D perhaps matches TRBD1 (5 bases). The CDR3 runs to 14 residues. V shed 8 bases and J shed 2 bases, with 18 bases lying between them. Per the germline V gene, CDR1 is DFQATT and CDR2 is SNEGSKA (reference sequence). The CDR3 loop is CSSKLPTAQETQYF. The CDR3 coding sequence is TGCAGTTCAAAGCTTCCGACAGCTCAAGAGACCCAGTACTTC.

Within the sample, this clonotype is medium-sized (0.01 to 0.1%). The rearrangement uses TRBV5-6 and TRBJ2-2, with D tentatively TRBD1 or TRBD2 (7 bases each). Germline-derived CDR1 and CDR2 are SGHDT and YYEEEE. The CDR3 length is 18 residues. V lost 4 bases to trimming and J lost 4 bases, with 23 bases between them. CDR3 sequence reads: CASSPPGAGGVGTGELFF. For the CDR3, the DNA is TGTGCCAGCAGCCCGCCGGGGGCAGGGGGGGTTGGCACCGGGGAGCTGTTTTTT.

At least ten counts were recorded for this clonotype. The chain uses TRBV5-4 and TRBJ2-7, with 10 bases lining up with TRBD1. V gave up 2 bases and J gave up 7 bases; unmatched junction bases: 6. The CDR3 loop spans 14 amino acids. Germline assignment: CDR1 SGHNT and CDR2 YYREEE (reference sequence). The DNA for the CDR3 is TGTGCCAGCAGCTTCCGAGACAGGGGGCTGGAGCAGTACTTC. Its translation is CASSFRDRGLEQYF.

Within the sample, this clonotype is medium-sized. This chain joins TRBV19 and TRBJ2-7, with 8 positions matching TRBD1. In germline, CDR1 is LNHDA, CDR2 SQIVND (reference sequence). This CDR3 comprises 14 residues. V trimming: 5 bases; J trimming: 2 bases; junction bases outside the gene matches: 5. The CDR3 sequence: CASSFRDRPYEQYF. As DNA, the CDR3 is TGTGCCAGTAGTTTCCGGGACAGGCCCTACGAGCAGTACTTC. Complete variable domain (other parts from reference TRBV19 and TRBJ2-7): DGGITQSPKYLFRKEGQNVTLSCEQNLNHDAMYWYRQDPGQGLRLIYYSQIVNDFQKGDIAEGYSVSREKKESFPLTVTSAQKNPTAFYLCASSFRDRPYEQYFGPGTRLTVT.

The gene calls are TRBV5-8 and TRBJ2-5; tentative D call: TRBD2 (6 bases). Trimming took 3 bases from V and 6 from J, leaving 12 bases between them. The CDR3 runs to 13 residues. Looked up from germline, CDR1 is SGHTS and CDR2 is YDEGEE. As DNA, the CDR3 is TGTGCCAGCAGCTCGGGAGTACTGCAGACCCAGTACTTC. It yields the protein CASSSGVLQTQYF. Based on the CDR3 plus reference TRBV5-8 and TRBJ2-5, the full variable domain is EAGVTQSPTHLIKTRGQQATLRCSPISGHTSVYWYQQALGLGLQFLLWYDEGEERNRGNFPPRFSGRQFPNYSSELNVNALELEDSALYLCASSSGVLQTQYFGPGTRLLVL.

In this sample, this clonotype turned up once. The rearrangement uses TRBV6-2 or TRBV6-3 and TRBJ2-7, with TRBD1 identical over 9 bases. There are 15 residues in the CDR3. The germline V gene has CDR1 MNHEY and CDR2 SVGEGT. Trimming took 5 bases from V and 1 from J; bases not matched to a gene: 6. The CDR3: CASSTGTGPSYEQYF. The CDR3 nucleotides read TGTGCCAGCAGTACCGGGACAGGGCCTTCCTACGAGCAGTACTTC.

A word on this clonotype: A much larger clone lies one base from this, so it may be a read error. The genes are TRBV6-5 and TRBJ1-2; D unresolved. Germline values: CDR1 MNHEY, CDR2 SVGAGI. The CDR3 consists of 11 residues. V was shortened by 7 bases and J by 9 bases, with 12 bases between the two germline ends. The CDR3 here is CASKGLYSYTF. The CDR3 coding sequence is TGTGCCAGCAAGGGTTTGTATAGCTACACCTTC.

Judged by abundance, this clonotype is large (0.1 to 1%). The rearrangement uses TRBV29-1 and TRBJ2-1; 9 nucleotides agree with TRBD1. Germline-derived CDR1 and CDR2 are SQVTM and ANQGSEA. V lost 4 bases and J lost 4; bases outside the gene matches: 8. The CDR3 contains 15 residues. CDR3 region: CSVVGSGTGYNEQFF. The CDR3 coding sequence is TGCAGCGTTGTCGGGAGCGGGACAGGGTACAATGAGCAGTTCTTC.

This clonotype is categorized as medium-sized. The rearrangement uses TRBV11-3 and TRBJ1-2; 7 nucleotides line up with TRBD1. The CDR3 has 13 amino acids. CDR1 is SGHNT and CDR2 is YENEEA in the germline V gene. The J segment lost 3 bases and the V segment lost 3 bases, leaving 1 base of the junction unmatched. CDR3 in amino acids: CASSFGTDYGYTF. CDR3 DNA: TGTGCCAGCAGCTTCGGGACAGACTATGGCTACACCTTC.

On this clonotype itself: The junction differs from germline at one of its ends, possibly a read error. This chain connects TRBV12-3 or TRBV12-4 to TRBJ2-3; no firm D call. This CDR3 is 12 amino acids long. This chain's CDR3 is CATSDPLDVRYF. For the CDR3, the DNA is TGTGCCACCAGTGACCCCCTGGACGTTCGGTATTTT.

This clonotype has a count of ten or more. The rearrangement links TRBV10-3 to TRBJ2-3; no clear D. Germline assignment: CDR1 ENHRY and CDR2 SYGVKD. The CDR3 is 15 residues long. V lost 0 bases, J lost 4 bases, and 11 bases lay in between. CDR3 loop: CAISESSATSDTQYF. In DNA, the CDR3 is TGTGCCATCAGTGAGTCTTCAGCGACATCAGATACGCAGTATTTT.

This chain links TRBV6-5 with TRBJ2-3, with 8 bases that match TRBD1. From germline, CDR1 is MNHEY and CDR2 SVGAGI. This CDR3 region has 13 residues. V was clipped by 5 bases and J by 7 bases; unmatched bases: 5. The CDR3 protein is CASSRQGPHTQYF. CDR3 DNA: TGTGCCAGCAGTCGACAGGGGCCACATACGCAGTATTTT.

This chain connects TRBV12-3 or TRBV12-4 to TRBJ2-1, with 8 bases identical to TRBD2. The ends lost 3 bases at V and 7 bases at J; junction bases unmatched: 11. The CDR3 runs 16 residues. The CDR3 protein is CASSLVLLADGNEQFF. CDR3 DNA: TGTGCCAGCAGTTTGGTTCTACTAGCGGACGGGAATGAGCAGTTCTTC.

This clonotype is medium-sized. V is TRBV19 and J is TRBJ2-6; D not resolved. The V gene lost 8 bases and the J gene lost 0 bases, with 8 bases spanning the gap. This CDR3 contains 14 residues. Germline assignment: CDR1 LNHDA and CDR2 SQIVND (reference sequence). The CDR3 region is CASATDSGANVLTF. CDR3 DNA sequence: TGTGCCAGTGCGACCGACTCTGGGGCCAACGTCCTGACTTTC.

This clonotype qualifies as medium-sized. This chain uses TRBV27 with TRBJ2-1; 10 nucleotides line up with TRBD2. The CDR3 totals 14 residues. Germline trimming cut 8 bases from V and 9 bases from J; bases unmatched to any gene: 10. CDR1 and CDR2 (germline): MNHEY, SMNVEV (reference sequence). The CDR3 spells CASSAGGGWGEQFF. CDR3 in DNA: TGTGCCAGCTCAGCGGGAGGGGGTTGGGGTGAGCAGTTCTTC.

This clonotype is deemed medium-sized. The genes are TRBV11-3 and TRBJ1-1; D is undetermined. CDR1 is SGHNT and CDR2 is YENEEA in the germline V gene. V shed 4 bases and J shed 1 base, with 7 bases lying between them. The CDR3 consists of 13 residues. The CDR3 reads CASSSQRNTEAFF. The CDR3 DNA follows: TGTGCCAGCAGCTCACAAAGGAACACTGAAGCTTTCTTT.

This clonotype is medium-sized within its sample. The genes are TRBV6-2 or TRBV6-3 and TRBJ2-3; maybe TRBD1 (6 bases). The CDR3 totals 13 residues. Deletions cut 7 bases from V and 5 bases from J, with 13 bases between. Germline V lookup: CDR1 MNHEY, CDR2 SVGEGT. The CDR3 is CASIRGYGDTQYF. CDR3 nucleotide sequence: TGTGCCAGCATCAGGGGTTATGGAGATACGCAGTATTTT.

This clonotype was detected many times. The V gene is TRBV6-2 or TRBV6-3, the J gene TRBJ2-7; D not resolved. CDR1 MNHEY and CDR2 SVGEGT come from the germline V gene. CDR3 length equals 12 residues. Trimming left V 9 bases short and J 6 bases short, with 15 bases between. CDR3 sequence (DNA): TGTGCCAGTGGGTTGGGCGTCGGCGAGCAGTACTTC. As protein: CASGLGVGEQYF.

This clonotype is deemed medium-sized. The chain recombines TRBV29-1 with TRBJ1-1, with no clear D. This CDR3 spans 11 amino acids. V was pared by 7 bases and J by 4 bases, with 10 bases between. Germline V gene sequence: CDR1 SQVTM, CDR2 ANQGSEA. CDR3 coding DNA: TGCAGCGCGAGGTCGTCCACTGAAGCTTTCTTT. It encodes CSARSSTEAFF.

The chain is built from TRBV5-5 and TRBJ1-5; D unclear. The CDR3 runs 15 residues. Germline-derived CDR1 and CDR2 are SGHKS and YYEKEE (reference sequence). The V and J ends lost 1 base and 5 bases respectively, with 13 bases between them. The CDR3 DNA reads TGTGCCAGCAGCTTGCCAGGACCTGGTTATCAGCCCCAGCATTTT. This sequence encodes CASSLPGPGYQPQHF.

This clonotype is judged medium-sized (0.01 to 0.1%). This sequence joins TRBV19 and TRBJ1-5, with a weak D call TRBD1 (6 bases). V was clipped by 6 bases and J by 0 bases, with 12 bases between them. This CDR3 is 15 amino acids long. Germline V gene sequence: CDR1 LNHDA, CDR2 SQIVND (reference sequence). This CDR3 reads CASRSQGYSNQPQHF. The CDR3 DNA follows: TGTGCCAGTAGAAGCCAGGGGTATAGCAATCAGCCCCAGCATTTT.

By share of the sample, this clonotype is medium-sized. The chain combines TRBV29-1 with TRBJ2-7; the match to TRBD1 covers 7 bases. The V gene end was trimmed by 3 bases and the J gene end by 4 bases; junction bases not matched to a gene: 6. The CDR3 runs 13 residues. The germline V gene has CDR1 SQVTM and CDR2 ANQGSEA. The CDR3 DNA is TGCAGCGTTGACCGAGGGGGCGGGTACGAGCAGTACTTC. Protein sequence: CSVDRGGGYEQYF.

The rearrangement joins TRBV9 to TRBJ2-1, with 7 bases aligning to TRBD2. Germline CDR1 and CDR2: SGDLS and YYNGEE. This CDR3 spans 14 amino acids. V trimming: 4 bases; J trimming: 4 bases; junction bases outside the gene matches: 5. In DNA, the CDR3 is TGTGCCAGCAGCTTTGGACTAGGATACAATGAGCAGTTCTTC. Its translation is CASSFGLGYNEQFF.